The present T cell receptor beta chain was sequenced within a study of PD-L1 blockade in urothelial cancer. The overall study: Blood analysis took place 3 weeks (second dose) and 6 weeks after treatment start.

Every PCR got spiked synthetic TCR analog templates. The protocol was immunoSEQ multiplex PCR, while the TCRdb copy is restricted to in-frame clones and leaves out a portion. The sample contains more than 75,000 clones, 84% of which appear only once. Germline CDR1 SGHNT, CDR2 YYREEE (reference sequence). The CDR3 contains 14 residues. The V end lost 4 bases, the J end lost 4 bases, and 14 bases lay between the germline ends. Time point here: pretreatment peripheral blood. The specimen was PBMCs, collected around atezolizumab (anti-PD-L1) treatment. The TCR sequence derives from a man in his 60s with urothelial cancer. The chain carries TRBV5-4 and TRBJ1-1; the D gene is possibly TRBD1 (5 bases). CDR3 loop: CASSPPTGATEAFF. CDR3 coding DNA: TGTGCCAGCAGCCCCCCAACAGGTGCCACTGAAGCTTTCTTT.